This TCR beta chain comes out of a study of T cell responses to AZD1222 COVID-19 vaccine. Whether given at about 4 or about 12 weeks, second doses were pooled. Study results and limitations: Regions 160-218 and 743-854 dominated among vaccine-associated CD4 TCRs spanning spike. White British donors predominated, females outnumbered males, and clonal diversity was possibly underestimated.

This clone was seen only a few times. Its antigen remains unidentified. This CDR3 is 14 amino acids long. The germline V gene encodes CDR1 SGHTA and CDR2 FQGNSA. V lost 7 bases and J 4 bases, leaving 16 bases between the germline ends. Repertoires were generated with immunoSEQ multiplex PCR, while TCRdb's copy carries only in-frame clones and drops some. The table records about 140,000 clones, around nine tenths of them present only once. Sequencing used peripheral blood, obtained 28 days after the second AZD1222 dose. The chain links TRBV7-2 to TRBJ1-2, with a tentative D call TRBD1 (5 bases). This clonotype was sampled from an adult who received the AZD1222 COVID-19 vaccine. The CDR3 DNA sequence: TGTGCCAGCACCGTGGGAGGGGCGATCTATGGCTACACCTTC. As protein: CASTVGGAIYGYTF.